A selection of T cell receptor beta chains follows, all from one sample in a study of early T cells in non-severe SARS-CoV-2 infection. In TCRdb, the 5' RACE reads were re-called with MiXCR into one record per CDR3 protein. Of about 56,000 distinct CDR3 sequences in the sample, more than 9% were seen once. The material sequenced was whole blood. The receptor source for this set is an adult who was a healthcare worker with PCR-confirmed SARS-CoV-2 infection or an uninfected control (not recorded which). Each CDR3 is given with its conserved first and last residue. D genes are given only for firm matches. The size field is filled for only some rows; it gives once, few, many or a size class.

CDR3 DNA: TGTGCCAGCAGCTTCGAGAGGGAGGGCTCGTCTGCTTTCTTT; CDR3 protein: CASSFEREGSSAFF; clone size: many; J gene: TRBJ1-1; D gene: .; V gene: TRBV2
CDR3 DNA: TGTGCCAGCAGCCAAGAGTCTAGCGCCTACAATGAGCAGTTCTTC; CDR3 protein: CASSQESSAYNEQFF; clone size: few; J gene: TRBJ2-1; D gene: .; V gene: TRBV3-1
CDR3 DNA: TGTGCCAGCAGCTTTTCCGCTAGCGGGAGTACCTACGAGCAGTACTTC; CDR3 protein: CASSFSASGSTYEQYF; clone size: many; J gene: TRBJ2-7; D gene: TRBD2; V gene: TRBV5-4
CDR3 DNA: TGTGCCAGCAGCGTAGACGTGGGGCCCTCCTACGAGCAGTACTTC; CDR3 protein: CASSVDVGPSYEQYF; clone size: many; J gene: TRBJ2-7; D gene: .; V gene: TRBV9
CDR3 DNA: TGCAGCCTCAAGCGGACAGGGAACACTGAAGCTTTCTTT; CDR3 protein: CSLKRTGNTEAFF; clone size: few; J gene: TRBJ1-1; D gene: TRBD1; V gene: TRBV29-1
CDR3 DNA: TGTGCCAGCAGCAGAGCGGTGCAAGAGACCCAGTACTTC; CDR3 protein: CASSRAVQETQYF; clone size: many; J gene: TRBJ2-5; D gene: .; V gene: TRBV7-6
CDR3 DNA: TGTGCCAGCAGCGTAGCGAGGGGAGAGACCCAGTACTTC; CDR3 protein: CASSVARGETQYF; clone size: few; J gene: TRBJ2-5; D gene: .; V gene: TRBV9
CDR3 DNA: TGTGCCAGCAGTTACGACGGGAACGGGGAGCTGTTTTTT; CDR3 protein: CASSYDGNGELFF; clone size: few; J gene: TRBJ2-2; D gene: .; V gene: TRBV6-6
CDR3 DNA: TGTGCCAGCAGCCGGGACTTAACCTACGAGCAGTACTTC; CDR3 protein: CASSRDLTYEQYF; clone size: few; J gene: TRBJ2-7; D gene: .; V gene: TRBV9
CDR3 DNA: TGCAGTGCTAGATTAGCCCGGACAGGGGATAATCAGCCCCAGCATTTT; CDR3 protein: CSARLARTGDNQPQHF; clone size: many; J gene: TRBJ1-5; D gene: TRBD1; V gene: TRBV20-1
CDR3 DNA: TGTGCCAGCAGTATGACGGGACAGCCCCAGCATTTT; CDR3 protein: CASSMTGQPQHF; clone size: many; J gene: TRBJ1-5; D gene: .; V gene: TRBV11-1
CDR3 DNA: TGCGCCACTATAGACAGATACGAGCAGTACTTC; CDR3 protein: CATIDRYEQYF; clone size: .; J gene: TRBJ2-7; D gene: .; V gene: TRBV10-2
CDR3 DNA: TGCAGCGTGCTAACAGGACTGGAGCAGTACTTC; CDR3 protein: CSVLTGLEQYF; clone size: .; J gene: TRBJ2-7; D gene: .; V gene: TRBV29-1
CDR3 DNA: TGTGCCAGCAGCTTAGTCCCCACCGGGGAGCTGTTTTTT; CDR3 protein: CASSLVPTGELFF; clone size: many; J gene: TRBJ2-2; D gene: .; V gene: TRBV7-9
CDR3 DNA: TGCAGTGCTCCAGCGACTAGCCAGCCCTACGAGCAGTACTTC; CDR3 protein: CSAPATSQPYEQYF; clone size: .; J gene: TRBJ2-7; D gene: TRBD2; V gene: TRBV20-1
CDR3 DNA: TGTGCCAGCGGATGGGGCACTGAAGCTTTCTTT; CDR3 protein: CASGWGTEAFF; clone size: many; J gene: TRBJ1-1; D gene: .; V gene: TRBV6-1
CDR3 DNA: TGTGCCAGCAGCGTAGAAGGGCTCCAAAACATTCAGTACTTC; CDR3 protein: CASSVEGLQNIQYF; clone size: few; J gene: TRBJ2-4; D gene: .; V gene: TRBV9
CDR3 DNA: TGTGCCAGCAGCCAAACAGGGGGGGGCACAGATACGCAGTATTTT; CDR3 protein: CASSQTGGGTDTQYF; clone size: many; J gene: TRBJ2-3; D gene: .; V gene: TRBV11-2
CDR3 DNA: TGTGCCAGCAGCGTAGGCGGCGAAAGCACAGATACGCAGTATTTT; CDR3 protein: CASSVGGESTDTQYF; clone size: few; J gene: TRBJ2-3; D gene: .; V gene: TRBV9
CDR3 DNA: TGTGCCAGCAGCTCTGGACAGGGCCAAACCGGGGAGCTGTTTTTT; CDR3 protein: CASSSGQGQTGELFF; clone size: many; J gene: TRBJ2-2; D gene: TRBD1; V gene: TRBV7-8
CDR3 DNA: TGTGCCAGCAGTCCCGCCGGCGGTCTCACAGATACGCAGTATTTT; CDR3 protein: CASSPAGGLTDTQYF; clone size: .; J gene: TRBJ2-3; D gene: .; V gene: TRBV12-3/TRBV12-4
CDR3 DNA: TGTGCCATCAGTGGTTCCGCGGACTATGGCTACACCTTC; CDR3 protein: CAISGSADYGYTF; clone size: many; J gene: TRBJ1-2; D gene: .; V gene: TRBV10-3
CDR3 DNA: TGTGCCAGCAGCTTGGTAACTGATACGCAGTATTTT; CDR3 protein: CASSLVTDTQYF; clone size: many; J gene: TRBJ2-3; D gene: .; V gene: TRBV5-5
CDR3 DNA: TGTGCCAGCACCTGGGGTCAGGGCTCCTACGAGCAGTACTTC; CDR3 protein: CASTWGQGSYEQYF; clone size: .; J gene: TRBJ2-7; D gene: .; V gene: TRBV7-9
CDR3 DNA: TGTGCCACCCCCGTGAGACAGGGTCGGGAAGGCGGGGAGCTGTTTTTT; CDR3 protein: CATPVRQGREGGELFF; clone size: .; J gene: TRBJ2-2; D gene: TRBD1; V gene: TRBV15
CDR3 DNA: TGCAGCACTACGGCCAGCGGGATAGAGTTCTTC; CDR3 protein: CSTTASGIEFF; clone size: many; J gene: TRBJ2-1; D gene: TRBD2; V gene: TRBV29-1
CDR3 DNA: TGTGCCAGCAGCCGAGGACTAGCGGGGGACTACGAGCAGTACTTC; CDR3 protein: CASSRGLAGDYEQYF; clone size: .; J gene: TRBJ2-7; D gene: TRBD2; V gene: TRBV9
CDR3 DNA: TGTGCCAGCAGTCGCGGCGAAGGCGGGAGCACGGCTGGGGCCAACGTCCTGACTTTC; CDR3 protein: CASSRGEGGSTAGANVLTF; clone size: many; J gene: TRBJ2-6; D gene: TRBD2; V gene: TRBV6-5
CDR3 DNA: TGTGCCAGCAGCCAAACTCAAACGGCTTACAATGAGCAGTTCTTC; CDR3 protein: CASSQTQTAYNEQFF; clone size: many; J gene: TRBJ2-1; D gene: .; V gene: TRBV3-1
CDR3 DNA: TGTGCCTGGAGTGGGGGACATCCCGGGAACAATGAGCAGTTCTTC; CDR3 protein: CAWSGGHPGNNEQFF; clone size: .; J gene: TRBJ2-1; D gene: .; V gene: TRBV30
CDR3 DNA: TGTGCCAGCTCACCGCCAGGTTCCTACGAGCAGTACTTC; CDR3 protein: CASSPPGSYEQYF; clone size: many; J gene: TRBJ2-7; D gene: .; V gene: TRBV18
CDR3 DNA: TGTGCCATCAGTGAAACGAGACTAGCCAGGAGAGGGAGGCCCGAGACTGAGCAGTTCTTC; CDR3 protein: CAISETRLARRGRPETEQFF; clone size: many; J gene: TRBJ2-1; D gene: TRBD2; V gene: TRBV10-3
CDR3 DNA: TGTGCCAGCAGTGTAAAGTGGCCGGGAGACCAAGAGACCCAGTACTTC; CDR3 protein: CASSVKWPGDQETQYF; clone size: many; J gene: TRBJ2-5; D gene: .; V gene: TRBV6-1
CDR3 DNA: TGCAGTGCTTCGGGAGGGCGAACTAGCACAGATACGCAGTATTTT; CDR3 protein: CSASGGRTSTDTQYF; clone size: many; J gene: TRBJ2-3; D gene: TRBD2; V gene: TRBV20-1
CDR3 DNA: TGTGCCAGCAGCAGGGGACTAGCGGGAGTAGGGAACACCGGGGAGCTGTTTTTT; CDR3 protein: CASSRGLAGVGNTGELFF; clone size: .; J gene: TRBJ2-2; D gene: .; V gene: TRBV21-1
CDR3 DNA: TGTGCCACCGAGGACGATGCCTACGAGCAGTACTTC; CDR3 protein: CATEDDAYEQYF; clone size: few; J gene: TRBJ2-7; D gene: .; V gene: TRBV10-3
CDR3 DNA: TGTGCCAGCAGCCCTCCATCTAACACTGAAGCTTTCTTT; CDR3 protein: CASSPPSNTEAFF; clone size: many; J gene: TRBJ1-1; D gene: .; V gene: TRBV3-1
CDR3 DNA: TGTGCCAGCGGGGGGACCTCGCGGGCGGAGACCCAGTACTTC; CDR3 protein: CASGGTSRAETQYF; clone size: many; J gene: TRBJ2-5; D gene: .; V gene: TRBV2
CDR3 DNA: TGCAGTGCTAGAGGCAGGAACACTGAAGCTTTCTTT; CDR3 protein: CSARGRNTEAFF; clone size: many; J gene: TRBJ1-1; D gene: .; V gene: TRBV20-1
CDR3 DNA: TGTGCCAGCAGCCAAGTGTCCGGACAGCGCACAGATACGCAGTATTTT; CDR3 protein: CASSQVSGQRTDTQYF; clone size: .; J gene: TRBJ2-3; D gene: .; V gene: TRBV14
CDR3 DNA: TGTGCCAGCCGGCCACAGGGACTCACCTACGAGCAGTACTTC; CDR3 protein: CASRPQGLTYEQYF; clone size: .; J gene: TRBJ2-7; D gene: .; V gene: TRBV6-2/TRBV6-3
CDR3 DNA: TGTGCCAGCAGTGCAGGGGGAGGTAACACTGAAGCTTTCTTT; CDR3 protein: CASSAGGGNTEAFF; clone size: .; J gene: TRBJ1-1; D gene: TRBD1; V gene: TRBV12-3/TRBV12-4